The 19 T cell receptor beta chains presented below share a single source sample, sequenced in a study of OX40 agonist ivuxolimab in advanced cancers. The protocol was immunoSEQ multiplex PCR, while the TCRdb copy is restricted to in-frame clones and leaves out a portion. The sample yields about 98,000 clones, approximately 93% seen once. This material consisted of CD4+ or CD8+ T cells sorted from blood, taken in a trial of the OX40 agonist ivuxolimab. Receptors originate from an adult with an advanced solid tumor such as melanoma, head and neck, liver or kidney cancer.

Note on this clone: At one of its ends the junction is not consistent with the germline gene, which may arise from a read error. The chain is built from TRBV5-3 and TRBJ2-7, with D uncertain. TRBV5-3 is sorted into the ORF group, with uncertain function. CDR3 length: 14 amino acids. The chain's CDR3 is CASSLYRGFYEQYF. Written as DNA, the CDR3 is TGTGCCAGCAGCTTGTACCGCGGATTCTACGAGCAGTACTTC.

V gene TRBV6-1 combines with J gene TRBJ1-5; unclear D gene. This CDR3 has 13 amino acids. V lost 8 bases and J 4 bases, leaving 12 bases between the germline ends. Germline V gene data show CDR1 as MNHNS and CDR2 as SASEGT. The chain's CDR3 is CASASAPNQPQHF. CDR3 coding DNA: TGTGCCAGCGCTTCGGCACCTAATCAGCCCCAGCATTTT.

The CDR3 nucleotides are TGTGCCAGCAGCTTAAATGAGGGGTATCAAGAGACCCAGTACTTC. Its protein product is CASSLNEGYQETQYF. The J gene is TRBJ2-5, the V gene TRBV7-6; possibly TRBD1 or TRBD2 for D (5 bases each). This CDR3 has 15 residues. The V end lost 2 bases, the J end lost 2 bases, and 12 bases lay between the germline ends. Germline V gene lookup returns CDR1 SGHVS and CDR2 FNYEAQ.

V usage is TRBV18 and J usage is TRBJ2-3; 12 positions agree with TRBD2. Germline V gene lookup returns CDR1 KGHSH and CDR2 LQKENI. The V gene end was trimmed by 4 bases and the J gene end by 2 bases; junction bases not matched to a gene: 4. CDR3 length equals 16 residues. The DNA for the CDR3 is TGTGCCAGCTCACTAGGACTAGCGGGACCCACAGATACGCAGTATTTT. Amino acid sequence: CASSLGLAGPTDTQYF.

This chain uses TRBV2 with TRBJ2-1; 7 bases fit TRBD2. This CDR3 has 10 amino acids. CDR1 is SNHLY, CDR2 FYNNEI, per germline. V gave up 5 bases and J gave up 15 bases; unmatched junction bases: 4. The CDR3 here is CASSRDYLFF. As DNA, the CDR3 is TGTGCCAGCAGTAGGGACTATCTGTTCTTC.

This clone was counted once. This chain uses TRBV6-8 with TRBJ2-1, with TRBD2 matching 13 bases. V shed 0 bases and J 4 bases; nucleotides not matched to a gene: 9. CDR1 and CDR2 from the germline V gene are MNHGY and SAAAGT. The CDR3 totals 19 residues. The CDR3 DNA is TGTGCCAGCAGTTACTCGACTAGCGGGAGGTCCTTCGTTTACAATGAGCAGTTCTTC. Amino acids: CASSYSTSGRSFVYNEQFF.

This sequence joins TRBV4-2 and TRBJ2-4; TRBD2 aligns across 11 bases. The junction had 7 bases not matched to a gene; V was cut back by 6 bases and J by 3 bases. Germline V CDR1 and CDR2: LGHNA, YNFKEQ. The CDR3 has 16 residues. Here the CDR3 DNA reads TGTGCCAGCAGACTCCTAGCGGGGGGTGACAAAAACATTCAGTACTTC. This codes for CASRLLAGGDKNIQYF.

The rearrangement links TRBV30 to TRBJ1-2; D is possibly TRBD1 (5 bases). CDR1 is GTSNPN, CDR2 SVGIG, per germline (reference sequence). This CDR3 has 13 residues. V lost 5 bases and J 2 bases, leaving 12 bases between the germline ends. The CDR3 nucleotides are TGTGCCTGGCGGGGGGGGACCAACTATGGCTACACCTTC. Translation: CAWRGGTNYGYTF.

This chain links TRBV4-2 with TRBJ2-1; D is uncertain. Germline assignment: CDR1 LGHNA and CDR2 YNFKEQ. V was cut by 1 base and J by 2 bases, with 6 bases left in between. The CDR3 covers 14 residues. The CDR3 DNA reads TGTGCCAGCAGCCAAGGGTTGACCTACAATGAGCAGTTCTTC. Translated: CASSQGLTYNEQFF.

The chain has TRBV9 and TRBJ2-3; D not resolved. CDR3 length equals 11 residues. The germline gives CDR1 SGDLS, CDR2 YYNGEE. With 3 bases removed from V and 4 bases from J, the gap between germline ends came to 3 bases. The CDR3 bases are TGTGCCAGCAGCGGGGCAGATACGCAGTATTTT. It is translated as CASSGADTQYF.

The genes are TRBV19 and TRBJ1-3; D uncertain. The V end lost 7 bases, the J end lost 3 bases, and 13 bases lay between the germline ends. The length of the CDR3 is 14 residues. Looked up from germline, CDR1 is LNHDA and CDR2 is SQIVND (reference sequence). The CDR3 spells CASTTKVGGNTIYF. CDR3 in DNA: TGTGCCAGTACCACAAAAGTCGGTGGAAACACCATATATTTT.

This clone appeared once. The chain employs TRBV30 and TRBJ2-1, with 12 bases aligning to TRBD2. Germline values: CDR1 GTSNPN, CDR2 SVGIG (reference sequence). CDR3 length equals 15 residues. Losses at the gene ends were 7 bases for V and 4 bases for J; bases not matched to a gene: 8. The CDR3 nucleotides read TGTGCCTCACACCGGACTAGCGGGGCTTACAATGAGCAGTTCTTC. Translation gives CASHRTSGAYNEQFF.

Concerning this clone: A read error may account for a junction end that differs from germline. The chain links TRBV6-1 to TRBJ1-5; D unclear. The CDR3 has 11 amino acids. Germline V CDR1 and CDR2: MNHNS, SASEGT. The CDR3 loop is CASSEGTLVDF. CDR3 in DNA: TGTGCCAGCAGTGAAGGGACCTTAGTGGATTTT.

With regard to this clone: Other nucleotide sequences from this sample produce the same CDR3. The chain couples TRBV7-2 to TRBJ2-1; the D is unclear. V dropped 7 bases and J dropped 1 base, with 5 bases sitting between them. The germline V gene has CDR1 SGHTA and CDR2 FQGNSA. CDR3 length: 12 amino acids. CDR3 in DNA: TGTGCCAGCACCCCATCCTACAATGAGCAGTTCTTC. Protein product: CASTPSYNEQFF.

Of note for this clone: The same CDR3 is also encoded by other DNA sequences in this sample. This chain connects TRBV12-5 to TRBJ1-1; the D is unclear. The V and J ends lost 1 base and 1 base respectively, with 4 bases between them. This CDR3 spans 13 amino acids. The germline V gene has CDR1 LGHNT and CDR2 FRNRAP. The CDR3 nucleotides are TGTGCTAGTGGTTTGGAACCGAACACTGAAGCTTTCTTT. Translating gives CASGLEPNTEAFF.

V gene TRBV6-5 combines with J gene TRBJ1-1; 12 bases are a match to TRBD1. Germline V lookup: CDR1 MNHEY, CDR2 SVGAGI. The trim removed 8 bases at V and 8 bases at J, leaving 9 bases unmatched. The CDR3 has 14 residues. CDR3: CASVRDRGLGEAFF. DNA of the CDR3: TGTGCCAGCGTTCGGGACAGGGGGCTGGGGGAAGCTTTCTTT.

The chain has TRBV6-1 and TRBJ2-1, with 9 positions matching TRBD2. CDR1 and CDR2 from the germline V gene are MNHNS and SASEGT. V lost 1 base and J lost 2; bases outside the gene matches: 6. CDR3 size: 17 residues. The CDR3 sequence is CASSEVQRGDTYNEQFF. The CDR3, as DNA: TGTGCCAGCAGTGAAGTGCAGCGGGGGGATACCTACAATGAGCAGTTCTTC.

The chain employs TRBV5-1 and TRBJ1-3; TRBD1 is a possible D gene (6 bases). CDR1 is SGHRS and CDR2 is YFSETQ in the germline V gene. The CDR3 loop spans 14 amino acids. The V gene lost 6 bases and the J gene lost 0 bases, with 10 bases spanning the gap. The CDR3 here is CASTGQPSGNTIYF. The CDR3 coding sequence is TGCGCCAGCACCGGACAGCCCTCTGGAAACACCATATATTTT.

V usage is TRBV28 and J usage is TRBJ2-7; TRBD1 aligns across 8 bases. V lost 4 bases, J lost 3 bases, and 11 bases stayed unmatched. The CDR3 has 16 amino acids. Germline-derived CDR1 and CDR2 are MDHEN and SYDVKM. CDR3 coding DNA: TGTGCCAGCAGTTCCGAGACAGGGGTTAGGGGCTACGAGCAGTACTTC. As protein: CASSSETGVRGYEQYF. Full variable domain (remainder filled in from reference TRBV28 and TRBJ2-7): DVKVTQSSRYLVKRTGEKVFLECVQDMDHENMFWYRQDPGLGLRLIYFSYDVKMKEKGDIPEGYSVSREKKERFSLILESASTNQTSMYLCASSSETGVRGYEQYFGPGTRLTVT.